This TCR beta chain is drawn from a study of identical twins. Study-level findings and limits: The models systematically underestimated how much out-of-frame TCR alpha was shared in monozygotic twins. The abundant beta clonotypes from cord blood had fewer insertions, and memory repertoires had none of this.

cDNA carried unique molecular identifiers, and a universal primer site was added by template switching. MiXCR was run by TCRdb on the 5' RACE reads, yielding one entry per CDR3 protein. The profile shows 1.5 million to 2 million distinct CDR3 sequences, about 32% of them singletons. CDR3 length: 12 residues. Trimming removed 6 bases at V and 4 bases at J, with 7 bases between. On this clonotype: Its antigen remains unidentified.

Sequencing was done on a sample of cord blood. This rearrangement joins TRBV12-3 or TRBV12-4 to TRBJ1-5; D is unclear. The TCR sequence derives from a newborn girl in good health. CDR3 DNA: TGTGCCAGCAGCCCAGTAAATCAGCCCCAGCATTTT. Its translation is CASSPVNQPQHF.